The clone carrying this TCR beta chain was seen at least ten times. Its matching antigen is unknown. This entry is derived from a study of T cells after yellow fever vaccination. Study-level results: Booster sampling recovered most clones from primary vaccination (roughly 97% CD4, approximately 88% CD8). Bulk-population clonotypes that are abundant could appear as contaminants in FACS-sorted repertoires.

CDR1 is SQVTM, CDR2 ANQGSEA, per germline. J gave up 4 bases and V 4 bases, and 8 bases lay outside the gene matches. The CDR3 is made up of 14 amino acids. The 5'RACE template-switching step produced TCR cDNA and added a universal primer site and UMIs. TCRdb processed the 5' RACE reads anew with MiXCR; each CDR3 protein has one entry. The table lists about 63,000 distinct CDR3 sequences, 6% to 7.5% of them singletons. This TCR came from a man between 25 and 39 years old who received the YFV17D yellow fever vaccine. The J gene is TRBJ2-3, the V gene TRBV29-1; 7 nucleotides align to TRBD2. The specimen was CD8+ T cells sorted from PBMCs, collected 15 days after the yellow fever booster vaccination. The CDR3 reads CSVGGGSPPDTQYF. CDR3 DNA: TGCAGCGTTGGGGGCGGGAGCCCCCCAGATACGCAGTATTTT.